These 20 T cell receptor beta chains were all obtained from the same sample, sequenced in a study of cytomegalovirus exposure and HLA in healthy donors. The assay was immunoSEQ multiplex PCR, and TCRdb's table has in-frame clones only and misses some. The sample includes about 150,000 clones, 85% to 90% of them seen just once. Sequencing was done on a sample of PBMCs. The receptors shown here come from a man younger than 35 in good health and CMV-seronegative.

The chain couples TRBV5-1 to TRBJ2-3, with a tentative D call TRBD1 (6 bases). Per the germline V gene, CDR1 is SGHRS and CDR2 is YFSETQ. This CDR3 spans 13 amino acids. The ends were cut back, 0 bases at V and 10 bases at J, with 12 bases in the middle. The CDR3 is CASSLDLPGAQYF. Here the CDR3 DNA reads TGCGCCAGCAGCTTGGACTTACCAGGGGCGCAGTATTTT.

This chain uses TRBV5-1 with TRBJ2-2; tentative D call: TRBD2 (6 bases). Per the germline V gene, CDR1 is SGHRS and CDR2 is YFSETQ. The CDR3 totals 16 residues. Between the trimmed V and J ends, which lost 7 bases and 2 bases, there was a span of 18 bases. Here the CDR3 DNA reads TGCGCCAGCCGCCACCGGGACTCAGGAAACACCGGGGAGCTGTTTTTT. Translated, it gives CASRHRDSGNTGELFF.

The rearrangement uses TRBV5-6 and TRBJ1-1; D not certain. Germline CDR1 SGHDT, CDR2 YYEEEE. Trimming removed 3 bases at V and 9 bases at J, with 18 bases between. The CDR3 runs to 14 residues. The CDR3 region is CASSSPVRHGKAFF. The DNA for the CDR3 is TGTGCCAGCAGCTCCCCAGTACGCCATGGTAAAGCTTTCTTT.

This clone was seen a single time. V gene TRBV7-8 combines with J gene TRBJ1-1, with 9 bases identical to TRBD1. Germline-derived CDR1 and CDR2 are SGHVS and FQNEAQ. The CDR3 sequence is 15 residues long. V lost 1 base and J lost 5; bases outside the gene matches: 5. The CDR3 DNA is TGTGCCAGCAGCTTAGTACAGGGGGCCAGAACTGAAGCTTTCTTT. Its translation is CASSLVQGARTEAFF.

The V call is TRBV7-8, the J call TRBJ2-5; 10 bases are a match to TRBD1. V gave up 8 bases and J gave up 3 bases; unmatched junction bases: 9. Germline loops: CDR1 SGHVS, CDR2 FQNEAQ. There are 15 residues in the CDR3. CDR3 nucleotide sequence: TGTGCCAGCGGGTCCACCGGGACAGGGGAAGAGACCCAGTACTTC. As protein: CASGSTGTGEETQYF. Combining the CDR3 with reference TRBV7-8 and TRBJ2-5 gives the whole variable domain GAGVSQSPRYKVAKRGQDVALRCDPISGHVSLFWYQQALGQGPEFLTYFQNEAQLDKSGLPSDRFFAERPEGSVSTLKIQRTQQEDSAVYLCASGSTGTGEETQYFGPGTRLLVL.

The chain has TRBV11-2 and TRBJ1-2; TRBD1 agrees at 10 bases. Per germline, CDR1 SGHAT and CDR2 FQNNGV. The trim removed 5 bases at V and 7 bases at J, leaving 7 bases unmatched. This CDR3 region has 14 residues. CDR3 protein: CASSQPTGGGGYTF. The CDR3 DNA is TGTGCCAGCAGCCAGCCGACAGGGGGCGGTGGCTACACCTTC.

The chain has TRBV10-3 and TRBJ2-5; 10 bases agree with TRBD1. The CDR3 has 13 residues. V shed 9 bases and J 1 base; nucleotides not matched to a gene: 2. Germline V gene data show CDR1 as ENHRY and CDR2 as SYGVKD. The CDR3 reads CAIWDRGQETQYF. The DNA of the CDR3 is TGTGCCATTTGGGACAGGGGCCAAGAGACCCAGTACTTC.

This clone has just one count. The chain employs TRBV29-1 and TRBJ1-1, with TRBD1 matching over 7 bases. V shed 6 bases and J 0 bases; nucleotides not matched to a gene: 4. Looked up from germline, CDR1 is SQVTM and CDR2 is ANQGSEA. The CDR3 extends over 13 amino acids. CDR3 nucleotides: TGCAGCGTCGGACAGGTAATGAACACTGAAGCTTTCTTT. Translated, it gives CSVGQVMNTEAFF.

The chain recombines TRBV6-1 with TRBJ1-5, with 7 positions matching TRBD1. The CDR3 runs 16 residues. From germline, CDR1 is MNHNS and CDR2 SASEGT. Losses at the gene ends were 4 bases for V and 0 bases for J; bases not matched to a gene: 6. The CDR3 DNA reads TGTGCCAGCAGTGGGCTGACAGGGTATAGCAATCAGCCCCAGCATTTT. Residues: CASSGLTGYSNQPQHF.

The V call is TRBV27, the J call TRBJ1-1, with D unclear. Germline V gene lookup returns CDR1 MNHEY and CDR2 SMNVEV (reference sequence). This CDR3 contains 13 residues. Trimming stripped 0 bases from V and 11 bases from J, with 13 bases between. The CDR3 region has the DNA TGTGCCAGCAGTTTATCCGGGAACTCCAAGGCTTTCTTT. It yields the protein CASSLSGNSKAFF.

The chain carries TRBV4-3 and TRBJ1-4; D remains unclear. The CDR3 sequence is 15 residues long. The germline V and J ends were trimmed by 4 bases and 3 bases, with 12 bases remaining between them. The germline CDR1 and CDR2 sequences are LGHNA and YSLEER. Here the CDR3 DNA reads TGCGCCAGCAGCCCCAGTGCGGCACCTAATGAAAAACTGTTTTTT. Amino acids: CASSPSAAPNEKLFF.

This sequence joins TRBV11-2 and TRBJ1-4; 8 nucleotides align to TRBD1. The CDR3 spans 13 residues. Trimming cost V 5 bases and J 8 bases; bases outside gene matches: 4. Per the germline V gene, CDR1 is SGHAT and CDR2 is FQNNGV. The CDR3 DNA sequence: TGTGCCAGCAGCCAGGACAGGGACGAAAAACTGTTTTTT. This codes for CASSQDRDEKLFF.

This clone has a count of ten or more. The chain combines TRBV2 with TRBJ1-3; D gene unclear. Germline loops: CDR1 SNHLY, CDR2 FYNNEI. There are 12 residues in the CDR3. The V end lost 4 bases, the J end lost 4 bases, and 5 bases lay between the germline ends. In DNA, the CDR3 is TGTGCCAGCAGTGCTAAGGGAAACACCATATATTTT. Protein product: CASSAKGNTIYF.

The chain is built from TRBV28 and TRBJ2-1, with D maybe TRBD1 (6 bases). This CDR3 has 14 residues. Germline-derived CDR1 and CDR2 are MDHEN and SYDVKM. Trimming pared 5 bases from V and 4 bases from J, leaving 12 bases between. CDR3 DNA sequence: TGTGCCAGCAGTAGGACAGAGATTTACAATGAGCAGTTCTTC. Amino acids: CASSRTEIYNEQFF.

This sequence joins TRBV28 and TRBJ1-2, with 10 bases fitting TRBD1. V was pared by 8 bases and J by 1 base, with 4 bases of the junction left unmatched. The CDR3 spans 14 residues. The germline CDR1 and CDR2 sequences are MDHEN and SYDVKM. The CDR3 is CASGTGVDNYGYTF. The CDR3 region has the DNA TGTGCCAGCGGGACAGGGGTGGATAACTATGGCTACACCTTC.

The chain carries TRBV10-3 and TRBJ2-7; TRBD1 matches at 9 bases. V was pared by 8 bases and J by 4 bases, with 6 bases of the junction left unmatched. Germline-derived CDR1 and CDR2 are ENHRY and SYGVKD. The CDR3 runs to 13 residues. DNA for the CDR3: TGTGCCATCCGACCGGGACAGGGATACGAGCAGTACGTC. Protein sequence: CAIRPGQGYEQYV.

This clone was counted a single time. This chain uses TRBV5-1 with TRBJ2-1, with TRBD1 matching over 9 bases. The V segment lost 5 bases and the J segment 7 bases; nucleotides outside the gene matches: 19. The V gene's germline CDR1 is SGHRS and CDR2 YFSETQ. The CDR3 length is 18 residues. In DNA, the CDR3 is TGCGCCAGCAGTTATGGGGTGACCGGGACAGGGAGGATAAATGAGCAGTTCTTC. This codes for CASSYGVTGTGRINEQFF.

CDR3 residues: CASSQGTSGGGEQFF. The CDR3 DNA is TGCGCCAGCAGCCAGGGGACTAGCGGCGGAGGTGAGCAGTTCTTC. V is TRBV4-3 and J is TRBJ2-1; TRBD2 aligns across 11 bases. The CDR3 sequence is 15 residues long. Germline trimming cut 3 bases from V and 9 bases from J; bases unmatched to any gene: 7. CDR1 and CDR2 (germline): LGHNA, YSLEER.

This chain links TRBV28 with TRBJ1-3; perhaps TRBD1 as D (6 bases). CDR1 and CDR2 (germline): MDHEN, SYDVKM. This CDR3 has 14 amino acids. V was clipped by 6 bases and J by 1 base, with 10 bases between them. The CDR3 is CASSPGDSGNTIYF. The DNA of the CDR3 is TGTGCCAGCAGCCCAGGGGATTCTGGAAACACCATATATTTT.

This sequence joins TRBV20-1 and TRBJ1-1, with TRBD1 as a possible D gene (5 bases). From germline, CDR1 is DFQATT and CDR2 SNEGSKA (reference sequence). CDR3 size: 11 residues. The CDR3 DNA reads TGCACCGGGGGGAGAATCACTGAAGCTTTCTTT. This encodes CTGGRITEAFF.